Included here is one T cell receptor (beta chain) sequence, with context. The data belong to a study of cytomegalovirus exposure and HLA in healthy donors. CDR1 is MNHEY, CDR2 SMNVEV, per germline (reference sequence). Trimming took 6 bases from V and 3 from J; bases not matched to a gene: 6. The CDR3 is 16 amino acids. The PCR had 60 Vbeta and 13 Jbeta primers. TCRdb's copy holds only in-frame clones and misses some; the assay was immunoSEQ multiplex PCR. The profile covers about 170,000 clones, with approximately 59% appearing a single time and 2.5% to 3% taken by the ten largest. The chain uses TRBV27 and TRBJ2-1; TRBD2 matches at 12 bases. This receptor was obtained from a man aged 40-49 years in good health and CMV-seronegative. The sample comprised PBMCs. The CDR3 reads CASRTSGRGGYNEQFF. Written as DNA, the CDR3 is TGTGCCAGCAGGACTAGCGGGAGAGGGGGCTACAATGAGCAGTTCTTC.